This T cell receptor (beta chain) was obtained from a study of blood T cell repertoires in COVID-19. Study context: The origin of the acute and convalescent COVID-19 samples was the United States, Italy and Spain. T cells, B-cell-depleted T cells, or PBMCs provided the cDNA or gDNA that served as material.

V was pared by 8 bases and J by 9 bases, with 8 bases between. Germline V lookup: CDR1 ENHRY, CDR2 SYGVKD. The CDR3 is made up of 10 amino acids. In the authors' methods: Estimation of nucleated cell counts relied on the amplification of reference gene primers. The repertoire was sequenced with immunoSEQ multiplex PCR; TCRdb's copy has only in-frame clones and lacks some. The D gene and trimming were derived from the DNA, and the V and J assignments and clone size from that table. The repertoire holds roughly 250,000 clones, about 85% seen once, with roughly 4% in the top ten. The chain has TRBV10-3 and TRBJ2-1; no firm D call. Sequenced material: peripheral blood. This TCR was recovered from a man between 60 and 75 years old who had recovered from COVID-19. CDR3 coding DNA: TGTGCCATCGGTAGCAGTGAGCAGTTCTTC. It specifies CAIGSSEQFF.